This TCR beta chain was sequenced in a study of cytomegalovirus exposure and HLA in healthy donors. The study's findings and limits: Common viral pathogens were later found to be apparently linked to several of the most significant clusters. TCR beta sequences numbering under 20,000 were associated with HLA alleles at 0.05 false discovery rate in a later analysis. A later analysis reportedly identified an Asian-associated ancestry cluster as carrying fewer N-insertions than the roughly 670-donor mean.

V was pared by 4 bases and J by 0 bases, with 9 bases between. This CDR3 has 13 amino acids. CDR1 GTSNPN and CDR2 SVGIG come from the germline V gene (reference sequence). PCR involved 60 Vbeta and 13 Jbeta primers. Data came from immunoSEQ multiplex PCR; TCRdb stores just in-frame clones and leaves some out. The table shows 210,000 or so clones, with 60% to 80% occurring only once. As for this clone: Its antigen is unknown.

What was sequenced was PBMCs. The V gene is TRBV30, the J gene TRBJ1-1; no clear D. The TCR originated in a man aged 18 to 29 in good health and CMV-seronegative. CDR3 residues: CAWMRGMNTEAFF. In DNA form, the CDR3 reads TGTGCCTGGATGCGGGGAATGAACACTGAAGCTTTCTTT.